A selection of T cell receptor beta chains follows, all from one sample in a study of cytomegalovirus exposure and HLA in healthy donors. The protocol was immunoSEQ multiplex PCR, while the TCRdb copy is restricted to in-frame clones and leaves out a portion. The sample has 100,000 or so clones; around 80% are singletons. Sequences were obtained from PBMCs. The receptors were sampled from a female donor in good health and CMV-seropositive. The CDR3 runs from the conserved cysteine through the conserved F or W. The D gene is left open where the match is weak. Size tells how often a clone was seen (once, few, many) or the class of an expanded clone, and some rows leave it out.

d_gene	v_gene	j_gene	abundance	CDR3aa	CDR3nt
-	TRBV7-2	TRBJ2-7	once	CASAGQFTREQYF	TGTGCCAGCGCGGGACAGTTCACCAGGGAGCAGTACTTC
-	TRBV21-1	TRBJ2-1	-	CASSKDERALYNEQFF	TGTGCCAGCAGCAAAGACGAGCGAGCCCTCTACAATGAGCAGTTCTTC
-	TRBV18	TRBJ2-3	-	CASSPPGLGADTQYF	TGTGCCAGCTCACCGCCAGGGCTAGGTGCAGATACGCAGTATTTT
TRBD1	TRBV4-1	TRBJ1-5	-	CASSQEGQPNQPQHF	TGCGCCAGCAGCCAAGAGGGACAGCCGAATCAGCCCCAGCATTTT
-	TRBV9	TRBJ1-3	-	CASSGLDTTGSGNTIYF	TGTGCCAGCAGCGGCCTGGACACGACGGGCTCTGGAAACACCATATATTTT
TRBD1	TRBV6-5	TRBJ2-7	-	CASSSPGQGVCQYF	TGTGCCAGCAGTTCCCCGGGGCAGGGGGTATGTCAGTACTTC
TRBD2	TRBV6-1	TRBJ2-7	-	CASRETSGSTYEQYF	TGTGCCAGCAGGGAGACTAGCGGTAGCACCTACGAGCAGTACTTC
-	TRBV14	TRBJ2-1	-	CASSQDNLNEQFF	TGTGCCAGCAGCCAAGATAATCTCAATGAGCAGTTCTTC
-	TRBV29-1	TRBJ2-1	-	CSVVVAAYNEQFF	TGCAGCGTTGTAGTAGCGGCCTACAATGAGCAGTTCTTC
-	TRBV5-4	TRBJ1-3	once	CASSLSLGAGNTIYF	TGTGCCAGCAGCTTGAGCTTGGGAGCAGGAAACACCATATATTTT
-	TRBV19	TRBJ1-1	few	CASSEGVMNTEAFF	TGTGCCAGTAGTGAGGGGGTCATGAACACTGAAGCTTTCTTT
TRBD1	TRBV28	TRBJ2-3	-	CASSLSGQGTDTQYF	TGTGCCAGCAGTTTATCCGGACAGGGGACAGATACGCAGTATTTT
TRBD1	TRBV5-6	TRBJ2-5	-	CASSGRPGQGGTQYF	TGTGCCAGCAGCGGGCGCCCGGGACAGGGAGGGACCCAGTACTTC
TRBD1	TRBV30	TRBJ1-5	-	CAWNRGEGQPQHF	TGTGCCTGGAACAGGGGAGAAGGGCAGCCCCAGCATTTT
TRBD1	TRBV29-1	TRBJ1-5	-	CSVVETGGGNQPQHF	TGCAGCGTTGTTGAGACAGGGGGGGGCAATCAGCCCCAGCATTTT
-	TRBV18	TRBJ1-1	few	CASSPWTVEAFF	TGTGCCAGCTCACCCTGGACAGTGGAAGCTTTCTTT
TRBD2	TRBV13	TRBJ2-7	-	CASSLAHRGGGEQYF	TGTGCCAGCAGCTTAGCTCACCGGGGGGGAGGCGAGCAGTACTTC
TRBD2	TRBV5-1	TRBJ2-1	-	CASSLRPTSGSDEQFF	TGCGCCAGCAGCCTCAGGCCCACTAGCGGGAGCGATGAGCAGTTCTTC
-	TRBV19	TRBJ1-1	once	CASKTAGGRTEAFF	TGTGCCAGTAAGACGGCAGGAGGCCGGACTGAAGCTTTCTTT
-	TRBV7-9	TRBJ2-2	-	CASSLGQAPNTGELFF	TGTGCCAGCAGCTTAGGTCAGGCACCGAACACCGGGGAACTGTTTTTT
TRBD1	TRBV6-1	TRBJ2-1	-	CASRDREYNEQFF	TGTGCCAGCAGAGACAGGGAATACAATGAGCAGTTCTTC
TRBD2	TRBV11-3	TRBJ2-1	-	CASSTGTSGGEQFF	TGTGCCAGCAGCACAGGGACTAGCGGGGGGGAGCAGTTCTTC
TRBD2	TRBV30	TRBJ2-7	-	CAWNPSGLEAYEQYF	TGTGCCTGGAACCCTTCGGGACTAGAAGCCTACGAGCAGTACTTC